These 29 T cell receptor beta chains came from one sample sequenced in a study of identical twins. Each CDR3 protein is one row after TCRdb ran MiXCR on the 5' RACE reads. The sample has some 320,000 distinct CDR3 sequences; 9% to 15% are singletons. The sample was also reused in another study, on yellow fever vaccine responses in identical twins.

The source material was CD8+ T cells sorted from blood. The receptors here all came from a woman under 30 in good health.

This clonotype was found a few times. The rearrangement links TRBV20-1 to TRBJ2-5, with 12 bases identical to TRBD1. The germline V gene has CDR1 DFQATT and CDR2 SNEGSKA (reference sequence). The ends lost 6 bases at V and 11 bases at J; junction bases unmatched: 13. The CDR3 extends over 14 amino acids. Here the CDR3 reads CSARDRDRGQFQYF. DNA for the CDR3: TGCAGTGCGCGGGACCGGGACAGGGGGCAGTTTCAGTACTTC.

The chain has TRBV7-8 and TRBJ2-2, with 7 bases matching TRBD1. CDR3 length: 16 residues. The J segment lost 3 bases and the V segment lost 5 bases, leaving 9 bases of the junction unmatched. Germline assignment: CDR1 SGHVS and CDR2 FQNEAQ. For the CDR3, the DNA is TGTGCCAGCAGCGCAGAAGGGGGCCTGTACACCGGGGAGCTGTTTTTT. Amino acids: CASSAEGGLYTGELFF.

The genes are TRBV7-9 and TRBJ1-3, with D hard to call. The CDR3 extends over 16 amino acids. Trimming left V 1 base short and J 0 bases short, with 10 bases between. From germline, CDR1 is SEHNR and CDR2 FQNEAQ (reference sequence). The CDR3 sequence is CASSLGSQLSGNTIYF. CDR3 nucleotide sequence: TGTGCCAGCAGCTTAGGGTCACAGCTCTCTGGAAACACCATATATTTT.

The table lists this clonotype with a few counts. The junction differs from germline at one of its ends, possibly a read error. This chain links TRBV20-1 with TRBJ2-1; 11 bases align to TRBD2. In germline, CDR1 is DFQATT, CDR2 SNEGSKA (reference sequence). The CDR3 covers 13 residues. The CDR3 DNA reads as TGCAGTGTTAGACTAGCGGGGAACAGGGAGCAGTTCTTC. Translation gives CSVRLAGNREQFF.

This clonotype has at least ten counts. CDR3 in amino acids: CASSFGIYNEQFF. DNA of the CDR3: TGTGCCAGCAGCTTCGGGATCTACAATGAGCAGTTCTTC. This chain links TRBV5-5 with TRBJ2-1; TRBD2 is a possible D gene (5 bases). The CDR3 has 13 residues. The V gene lost 2 bases and the J gene lost 3 bases, with 6 bases spanning the gap. Germline assignment: CDR1 SGHKS and CDR2 YYEKEE (reference sequence).

This clonotype has only a few counts. The rearrangement joins TRBV12-3 or TRBV12-4 to TRBJ2-1, with 7 bases fitting TRBD2. The trim removed 6 bases at V and 8 bases at J, leaving 10 bases unmatched. The CDR3 loop spans 14 amino acids. CDR3 loop: CASSPGLLGDEQFF. In DNA form, the CDR3 reads TGTGCCAGCAGCCCGGGACTACTGGGCGATGAGCAGTTCTTC.

Only a few counts were recorded for this clonotype. The CDR3 spells CASSLGVGGNLRNEQYF. Here the CDR3 DNA reads TGTGCCAGCAGTTTGGGGGTCGGGGGAAACTTGAGGAACGAGCAGTACTTC. The genes are TRBV28 and TRBJ2-7, with D perhaps matching TRBD2 (6 bases). The CDR3 length is 17 residues. Per the germline V gene, CDR1 is MDHEN and CDR2 is SYDVKM. The V gene lost 3 bases and the J gene lost 5 bases, with 23 bases spanning the gap.

V usage is TRBV6-5 and J usage is TRBJ1-1; D ambiguous. V was shortened by 3 bases and J by 2 bases, with 13 bases between the two germline ends. The CDR3 spans 15 residues. CDR1 and CDR2 (germline): MNHEY, SVGAGI. CDR3 nucleotides: TGTGCCAGCAGTTATGGCCAGCTAGGCAACACTGAAGCTTTCTTT. It is translated as CASSYGQLGNTEAFF.

This clonotype appeared a few times. The chain carries TRBV7-8 and TRBJ2-1; no definite D call. V gave up 9 bases and J gave up 1 base, with 10 bases separating them. CDR1 SGHVS and CDR2 FQNEAQ come from the germline V gene. The CDR3 totals 13 residues. CDR3 DNA sequence: TGTGCCAGTAGACCACCATCCTACAATGAGCAGTTCTTC. This gives the protein CASRPPSYNEQFF.

This clonotype was recorded a few times. The chain recombines TRBV6-5 with TRBJ2-1; maybe TRBD2 (5 bases). From germline, CDR1 is MNHEY and CDR2 SVGAGI. V was cut by 4 bases and J by 9 bases, with 19 bases left in between. The CDR3 totals 15 residues. Here the CDR3 reads CASSLVGKGGSEQFF. CDR3 sequence (DNA): TGTGCCAGCAGTTTAGTCGGAAAGGGTGGGAGTGAGCAGTTCTTC.

V and J are TRBV7-6 and TRBJ2-3; D not certain. Trimming removed 5 bases from V and 5 bases from J, with 14 bases in between. Germline V lookup: CDR1 SGHVS, CDR2 FNYEAQ. The CDR3 covers 14 residues. CDR3 sequence reads: CASSPVQAGDTQYF. DNA for the CDR3: TGTGCCAGCAGCCCCGTTCAGGCCGGAGATACGCAGTATTTT. The whole variable domain, remainder taken from reference TRBV7-6 and TRBJ2-3, is GAGVSQSPRYKVTKRGQDVALRCDPISGHVSLYWYRQALGQGPEFLTYFNYEAQQDKSGLPNDRFSAERPEGSISTLTIQRTEQRDSAMYRCASSPVQAGDTQYFGPGTRLTVL.

This clonotype was detected only a few times. This may be a read error, as it is one base from a much larger clone. The J gene is TRBJ1-1, the V gene TRBV4-1; D gene ambiguous. The germline V gene has CDR1 MGHRA and CDR2 YSYEKL. Trimming took 0 bases from V and 5 from J, leaving 7 bases between them. There are 13 residues in the CDR3. CDR3 in DNA: TGCGCCAGCAGCCAAGAGGGGAAGACTGAAGCTTTCTTT. It encodes CASSQEGKTEAFF.

This clonotype appeared a few times. J is TRBJ2-7 and V is TRBV2; 7 positions match TRBD2. Germline V gene sequence: CDR1 SNHLY, CDR2 FYNNEI. The CDR3 is 19 residues long. Trimming at V came to 3 bases and at J to 0 bases, leaving 17 bases not matched to a gene. The CDR3 loop reads CASSEALQPLAVLSYEQYF. The CDR3 DNA sequence: TGTGCCAGCAGTGAGGCCCTCCAACCTCTAGCGGTCCTCTCCTACGAGCAGTACTTC.

This clonotype was detected ten times or more. The rearrangement uses TRBV5-1 and TRBJ2-3, with D maybe TRBD2 (5 bases). The CDR3 is 15 residues long. Trimming removed 1 base from V and 2 bases from J, with 11 bases in between. Germline loops: CDR1 SGHRS, CDR2 YFSETQ. CDR3 protein: CASSLKTGNTDTQYF. CDR3 DNA sequence: TGCGCCAGCAGCTTGAAGACCGGGAACACAGATACGCAGTATTTT. The entire variable domain, with the rest obtained from reference TRBV5-1 and TRBJ2-3, is as follows: KAGVTQTPRYLIKTRGQQVTLSCSPISGHRSVSWYQQTPGQGLQFLFEYFSETQRNKGNFPGRFSGRQFSNSRSEMNVSTLELGDSALYLCASSLKTGNTDTQYFGPGTRLTVL.

This clonotype appeared a few times. The chain employs TRBV6-2 or TRBV6-3 and TRBJ2-7; D unresolved. Trimming removed 6 bases from V and 6 bases from J, with 15 bases in between. CDR3 size: 13 residues. Germline CDR1 is MNHEY and CDR2 is SVGEGT. CDR3 residues: CASSLSAGGEQYF. CDR3 coding DNA: TGTGCCAGCAGCCTCAGCGCTGGTGGCGAGCAGTACTTC.

This clonotype occurred many times. The chain has TRBV5-1 and TRBJ2-1; tentative D call: TRBD2 (5 bases). Trimming shortened V by 4 bases and J by 5 bases, and 10 bases separated the two germline ends. The CDR3 has 13 amino acids. CDR1 is SGHRS and CDR2 is YFSETQ in the germline V gene. The DNA for the CDR3 is TGCGCCAGCAGCCTCCCCGGGAACAATGAGCAGTTCTTC. It codes for CASSLPGNNEQFF.

This clonotype was picked up a small number of times. The CDR3 is CASSFSAPLEQYV. CDR3 coding DNA: TGTGCCAGCAGTTTTTCGGCCCCACTCGAGCAGTACGTC. This chain connects TRBV27 to TRBJ2-7; D is ambiguous. V was shortened by 3 bases and J by 6 bases, with 12 bases between the two germline ends. The CDR3 is 13 amino acids. Germline V gives CDR1 MNHEY, CDR2 SMNVEV (reference sequence).

This clonotype showed up many times. V gene TRBV9 combines with J gene TRBJ2-5, with 7 bases aligning to TRBD1. Germline-derived CDR1 and CDR2 are SGDLS and YYNGEE. CDR3 length equals 15 residues. J lost 5 bases, V lost 4 bases, and 11 bases had no gene match. The CDR3 DNA sequence: TGTGCCAGCAGCACCCAGACAGGGCTCGGGGAGACCCAGTACTTC. Amino acids: CASSTQTGLGETQYF.

The chain uses TRBV29-1 and TRBJ2-1; D gene uncertain. The V gene's germline CDR1 is SQVTM and CDR2 ANQGSEA. V was shortened by 3 bases and J by 7 bases, with 7 bases between the two germline ends. The CDR3 extends over 11 amino acids. The CDR3 DNA reads TGCAGCGTTGAGTGGATAAATGAGCAGTTCTTC. This translates into CSVEWINEQFF.

The sample holds many counts of this clonotype. The chain couples TRBV10-3 to TRBJ2-5; D unresolved. Germline V CDR1 and CDR2: ENHRY, SYGVKD. The CDR3 covers 13 residues. V was clipped by 6 bases and J by 5 bases, with 13 bases between them. CDR3 protein: CAISGPFQETQYF. As DNA, the CDR3 is TGTGCCATCAGCGGACCTTTTCAGGAGACCCAGTACTTC.

This clonotype was seen repeatedly, ten times or more. V and J are TRBV20-1 and TRBJ2-7; D is perhaps TRBD2 (7 bases). CDR1 is DFQATT, CDR2 SNEGSKA, per germline (reference sequence). The CDR3 is 14 amino acids. The germline V and J ends were trimmed by 3 bases and 3 bases, with 15 bases remaining between them. CDR3 in DNA: TGCAGTGCTAGGGTAAAGGGGGGGAACTACGAGCAGTACTTC. It encodes CSARVKGGNYEQYF.

This clonotype has a count of ten or more. The V and J genes are TRBV27 and TRBJ2-1; maybe TRBD2 (5 bases). Germline loops: CDR1 MNHEY, CDR2 SMNVEV (reference sequence). The CDR3 totals 13 residues. The V gene lost 6 bases and the J gene lost 8 bases, with 14 bases spanning the gap. The CDR3 is CASRGSGWDEQFF. The CDR3 region has the DNA TGTGCCAGCAGGGGTTCGGGATGGGATGAGCAGTTCTTC.

This clonotype has a handful of counts. V usage is TRBV7-3 and J usage is TRBJ2-3; TRBD2 aligns across 14 bases. The junction had 15 bases not matched to a gene; V was cut back by 5 bases and J by 2 bases. This CDR3 comprises 20 residues. From germline, CDR1 is SGHTA and CDR2 FQGTGA. This CDR3 is CASSPRGTSGRIPFTDTQYF. DNA for the CDR3: TGTGCCAGCAGCCCACGAGGGACTAGCGGGAGAATACCATTCACAGATACGCAGTATTTT.

This clonotype was observed a few times. This CDR3 is CASSSSPATGAEETQYF. CDR3 coding DNA: TGTGCCAGCAGCTCTTCCCCTGCGACAGGGGCTGAAGAGACCCAGTACTTC. The rearrangement uses TRBV11-1 and TRBJ2-5, with 8 bases that match TRBD1. V was pared by 4 bases and J by 3 bases, with 13 bases of the junction left unmatched. The CDR3 runs 17 residues. Germline CDR1 is SGHAT and CDR2 is FQDESV (reference sequence).

Only a few counts were recorded for this clonotype. V usage is TRBV29-1 and J usage is TRBJ2-3, with D possibly TRBD2 on 6 matching bases. There are 15 residues in the CDR3. In germline, CDR1 is SQVTM, CDR2 ANQGSEA. The V end lost 1 base, the J end lost 0 bases, and 11 bases lay between the germline ends. The CDR3 loop reads CSVEGGLTSTDTQYF. In DNA form, the CDR3 reads TGCAGCGTTGAAGGAGGACTAACTAGCACAGATACGCAGTATTTT.

The chain has TRBV20-1 and TRBJ2-7; 7 nucleotides line up with TRBD2. The J segment lost 3 bases and the V segment lost 6 bases, leaving 5 bases of the junction unmatched. The CDR3 extends over 12 amino acids. Germline-derived CDR1 and CDR2 are DFQATT and SNEGSKA (reference sequence). In DNA, the CDR3 is TGCAGTGCCACCGGGACTAACTACGAGCAGTACGTC. Amino acid sequence: CSATGTNYEQYV.

The rearrangement joins TRBV5-1 to TRBJ2-1, with D perhaps TRBD1 (6 bases). Trimming cost V 2 bases and J 0 bases, with 9 bases left between them. The CDR3 is 15 residues long. The germline CDR1 and CDR2 sequences are SGHRS and YFSETQ. Written as DNA, the CDR3 is TGCGCCAGCAGCTTAAGACAGGCCTCCTACAATGAGCAGTTCTTC. This encodes CASSLRQASYNEQFF.

The V gene is TRBV5-6, the J gene TRBJ2-7, with D perhaps TRBD2 (8 bases). Trimming took 4 bases from V and 2 from J, leaving 19 bases between them. Germline-derived CDR1 and CDR2 are SGHDT and YYEEEE. The CDR3 extends over 16 amino acids. CDR3 nucleotide sequence: TGTGCCAGCAGCCGGGAGGGGGCAGGACAAACCTACGAGCAGTACGTC. Encoded protein: CASSREGAGQTYEQYV.

This clonotype was seen ten or more times. This chain connects TRBV6-5 to TRBJ2-5, with a tentative D call TRBD1 (6 bases). The CDR3 covers 17 residues. V lost 2 bases and J 2 bases, leaving 18 bases between the germline ends. The V gene's germline CDR1 is MNHEY and CDR2 SVGAGI. The CDR3 sequence: CASSYRATGRQQETQYF. The CDR3 region has the DNA TGTGCCAGCAGTTACAGAGCTACAGGGCGTCAACAAGAGACCCAGTACTTC.